This TCR beta chain was observed in a study of blood T cell repertoires in COVID-19. Study details: Samples of COVID-19 (acute and convalescent) were obtained from the United States, Italy and Spain.

This clone was seen only once. Measured with immunoSEQ multiplex PCR; TCRdb has only the in-frame clones, and not every one. Of 150,000 to 200,000 clones in the sample, about 89% are singletons; the top ten hold around 3.3%. After removal of 3 bases from V and 6 bases from J, the junction contained 7 bases not matched to a gene. This CDR3 spans 15 amino acids. Sequencing used peripheral blood. This TCR was sampled from a man between 65 and 80 years old with acute or convalescent COVID-19. The chain has TRBV23-1 and TRBJ2-2; the match to TRBD1 covers 7 bases. TRBV23-1 is marked as an open reading frame, function uncertain. The CDR3 DNA follows: TGCGCCAGCAGTCATACAGGGGAAGTATCCGGGGAGCTGTTTTTT. This encodes CASSHTGEVSGELFF.